Listed below are T cell receptor beta chains from one sample, sequenced in a study of OX40 agonist ivuxolimab in advanced cancers. TCRdb's table, derived via immunoSEQ multiplex PCR, lists solely in-frame clones and lacks some. The table lists tens of thousands of clones, roughly four fifths of them singletons. Sequenced material: CD4+ or CD8+ T cells sorted from blood, taken in a trial of the OX40 agonist ivuxolimab. Receptors originate from an adult with an advanced solid tumor such as melanoma, head and neck, liver or kidney cancer. Both conserved end residues are part of each CDR3. The D gene is left open where the match is weak. Some rows have no size entry. The others give once, few or many, or a class for an expanded clone.

cdr3_aa	cdr3_nt	v_call	j_call	clone_size	d_call
CASSLTGAGYGYTF	TGTGCCAGCAGCCTGACAGGGGCGGGCTATGGCTACACCTTC	TRBV7-4	TRBJ1-2	NA	TRBD1
CASSSSGGNTEAFF	NA	TRBV5-1	TRBJ1-1	NA	NA
CASSLGEQARNTEAFF	TGTGCCAGCAGCTTAGGGGAACAGGCGAGGAACACTGAAGCTTTCTTT	TRBV7-9	TRBJ1-1	NA	NA
CASSLGGGREKLFF	TGTGCCAGCAGCTTAGGAGGGGGACGTGAAAAACTGTTTTTT	TRBV11-2	TRBJ1-4	NA	NA
CASRSFGGQPQHF	TGTGCCAGCAGGAGTTTCGGGGGTCAGCCCCAGCATTTT	TRBV2	TRBJ1-5	few	NA
CAISESQGAVGYTF	TGTGCCATCAGTGAGTCGCAGGGGGCTGTTGGCTACACCTTC	TRBV10-3	TRBJ1-2	NA	TRBD1
CASSPRDRRETQYF	TGTGCCAGCAGCCCTAGGGACAGGCGAGAGACCCAGTACTTC	TRBV7-8	TRBJ2-5	NA	TRBD1
CASSEYWPLAVNEQFF	TGTGCCAGCAGTGAATACTGGCCACTAGCGGTCAATGAGCAGTTCTTC	TRBV6-1	TRBJ2-1	NA	TRBD2
CASSPDSVQETQYF	TGTGCCAGCAGCCCAGACAGTGTCCAAGAGACCCAGTACTTC	TRBV7-9	TRBJ2-5	few	NA
CASSLGQAGTEAFF	TGTGCCAGCAGCCTGGGACAGGCAGGGACTGAAGCTTTCTTT	TRBV6-6	TRBJ1-1	NA	TRBD1
CATKDRGLYSPLHF	TGTGCCACTAAGGACAGGGGGCTTTATTCACCCCTCCACTTT	TRBV10-3	TRBJ1-6	NA	TRBD1
CASSLQQRGPDTQYF	TGTGCCAGTAGCTTACAACAACGGGGACCAGATACGCAGTATTTT	TRBV19	TRBJ2-3	NA	NA
CATSSKPSRSVNTEAFF	TGTGCCACCAGCAGTAAACCCTCCAGGTCTGTGAACACTGAAGCTTTCTTT	TRBV15	TRBJ1-1	NA	NA
CASSSPRGWNTEAFF	TGTGCCAGCAGCTCGCCCAGGGGTTGGAACACTGAAGCTTTCTTT	TRBV5-4	TRBJ1-1	few	NA
CASSFGGSGNTIYF	TGCGCCAGCAGCTTCGGGGGGTCTGGAAACACCATATATTTT	TRBV5-1	TRBJ1-3	NA	NA
CASSPLREQYF	TGTGCCAGCAGCCCACTCCGCGAGCAGTACTTC	TRBV5-5	TRBJ2-7	once	NA
CASSYEGRVNSPLHF	TGTGCCAGCAGTTACGAGGGACGGGTTAATTCACCCCTCCACTTT	TRBV6-6	TRBJ1-6	NA	NA
CSARWTGELFF	TGCAGTGCTAGATGGACCGGGGAGCTGTTTTTT	TRBV20-1	TRBJ2-2	NA	NA
CASSWGKETQYF	TGTGCCAGTAGTTGGGGAAAAGAGACCCAGTACTTC	TRBV19	TRBJ2-5	NA	NA
CSVSSRSSNYGYTF	TGCAGCGTTTCGAGCCGTAGCTCTAACTATGGCTACACCTTC	TRBV29-1	TRBJ1-2	NA	NA
CASSKTGKGYGYTF	TGTGCCAGCAGTAAGACAGGGAAGGGCTATGGCTACACCTTC	TRBV6-5	TRBJ1-2	NA	TRBD1
CASSPMTWPGENIQYF	TGTGCCAGCAGCCCCATGACCTGGCCGGGGGAAAACATTCAGTACTTC	TRBV14	TRBJ2-4	few	NA
CASSLDRTGEQYF	TGTGCCAGCAGCTTAGACAGGACGGGGGAGCAGTACTTC	TRBV11-3	TRBJ2-7	NA	NA
CATSTGLDSGNTIYF	TGTGCCACTTCGACAGGGTTAGACTCTGGAAACACCATATATTTT	TRBV6-6	TRBJ1-3	NA	TRBD1
CASSLVGGWIDQPQHF	TGTGCCAGCAGCTTAGTAGGCGGATGGATCGATCAGCCCCAGCATTTT	TRBV7-2	TRBJ1-5	NA	NA
CASSRGITDTQYF	TGTGCCAGCAGTCGAGGGATCACAGATACGCAGTATTTT	TRBV6-1	TRBJ2-3	once	NA
CASSPMTSISSYEQYF	TGTGCCAGCAGCCCCATGACTAGTATTAGCTCCTACGAGCAGTACTTC	TRBV11-3	TRBJ2-7	NA	NA
CASSQVAGTGVFF	TGTGCCAGCAGCCAAGTAGCCGGGACAGGGGTGTTCTTC	TRBV7-2	TRBJ2-1	NA	TRBD1
CASSQDSGGTDTQYF	TGCGCCAGCAGCCAAGACTCCGGGGGCACAGATACGCAGTATTTT	TRBV4-1	TRBJ2-3	NA	NA
CASSYSRTMPYGYTF	TGTGCCAGCAGTTACTCTAGGACTATGCCCTATGGCTACACCTTC	TRBV6-5	TRBJ1-2	NA	NA
CASGLVDGPGYYEQYF	TGTGCTAGTGGTTTGGTAGATGGACCCGGGTACTACGAGCAGTACTTC	TRBV12-5	TRBJ2-7	NA	NA
CASSLGEARPAFF	TGTGCCAGCAGCTTAGGGGAGGCCAGGCCAGCTTTCTTT	TRBV7-9	TRBJ1-1	NA	NA
CASSEVWQGVSYNEQFF	TGTGCCAGCAGTGAAGTGTGGCAGGGGGTATCCTACAATGAGCAGTTCTTC	TRBV6-1	TRBJ2-1	NA	TRBD1
CASSQIRGTESVWTQYF	TGTGCCAGCAGCCAAATCAGGGGAACAGAGAGTGTTTGGACCCAGTACTTC	TRBV14	TRBJ2-5	medium-sized	NA
CASSPNRDSTNTGELFF	TGTGCCAGCAGCCCAAATCGTGATAGCACGAACACCGGGGAGCTGTTTTTT	TRBV7-3	TRBJ2-2	NA	NA
CSVEDLWTGGTGELFF	TGCAGCGTTGAAGATTTATGGACAGGGGGGACCGGGGAGCTGTTTTTT	TRBV29-1	TRBJ2-2	NA	TRBD1
CASSSRTGINTGELFF	TGTGCCAGCAGCTCTCGGACAGGGATAAACACCGGGGAGCTGTTTTTT	TRBV5-4	TRBJ2-2	few	TRBD1
CASSQVGTSLQTQYF	TGCGCCAGCAGCCAAGTAGGGACTAGCTTGCAGACCCAGTACTTC	TRBV4-1	TRBJ2-5	many	TRBD2
CASRRLTGGINEQFF	TGTGCCAGCAGACGTCTTACAGGGGGTATCAATGAGCAGTTCTTC	TRBV27	TRBJ2-1	NA	TRBD1
CASSLLAGQETQYF	TGTGCCAGCAGCTTGCTAGCAGGGCAAGAGACCCAGTACTTC	TRBV5-4	TRBJ2-5	NA	NA
CASSKEARGLDEAFF	TGTGCCAGCAGCAAAGAGGCCAGGGGATTGGATGAAGCTTTCTTT	TRBV21-1	TRBJ1-1	NA	NA
CASSAVTGITEAFF	TGTGCCAGCAGTGCAGTCACAGGGATCACTGAAGCTTTCTTT	TRBV6-1	TRBJ1-1	NA	NA
CASSGVQETQYF	TGTGCCAGCAGCGGGGTTCAAGAGACCCAGTACTTC	TRBV11-3	TRBJ2-5	NA	NA
CASSLGGTRPGTEQFF	TGCGCCAGCAGCTTGGGGGGGACTAGACCTGGGACTGAGCAGTTCTTC	TRBV5-1	TRBJ2-1	many	TRBD2
CASSLWSSTQYF	TGTGCCAGCAGCCTATGGAGCTCGACGCAGTATTTT	TRBV5-4	TRBJ2-3	NA	NA
CASSPRGTPEKLFF	TGTGCCAGCAGCCCTCGCGGGACACCTGAAAAACTGTTTTTT	TRBV5-8	TRBJ1-4	few	NA
CASSAQGVDQPQHF	TGTGCCAGCAGCGCACAGGGTGTCGATCAGCCCCAGCATTTT	TRBV11-2	TRBJ1-5	few	NA
CASRFVPLDEQYF	TGTGCCAGCAGGTTCGTTCCGCTAGACGAGCAGTACTTC	TRBV7-2	TRBJ2-7	NA	NA
CASSVGQQETQYF	TGTGCCAGCAGTGTGGGACAGCAAGAGACCCAGTACTTC	TRBV6-1	TRBJ2-5	NA	TRBD1
CASSERGTNEKLFF	TGTGCCAGCAGTGAAAGGGGGACTAATGAAAAACTGTTTTTT	TRBV2	TRBJ1-4	NA	NA
CATSREIQGAGSEKLFF	TGTGCCACCAGCAGAGAAATACAGGGGGCAGGTAGTGAAAAACTGTTTTTT	TRBV15	TRBJ1-4	NA	TRBD1
CASSLGIAGDEQFF	TGTGCCAGCAGCTTAGGTATAGCGGGGGATGAGCAGTTCTTC	TRBV7-9	TRBJ2-1	NA	TRBD2
CASSHRGAFSGNTIYF	TGTGCCAGCAGCCACAGGGGAGCTTTCTCTGGAAACACCATATATTTT	TRBV11-3	TRBJ1-3	NA	TRBD1
CASSQENGGGLLDTQYF	TGCGCCAGCAGCCAAGAAAACGGCGGGGGACTACTAGATACGCAGTATTTT	TRBV4-1	TRBJ2-3	NA	TRBD2
CASSQDAYGYTF	TGTGCCAGCAGCCAAGATGCCTATGGCTACACCTTC	TRBV4-2	TRBJ1-2	few	NA
CASSEGTGVYEQYF	TGTGCCAGCAGTGAAGGGACAGGGGTCTACGAGCAGTACTTC	TRBV27	TRBJ2-7	NA	TRBD1
CASSIWTGGSNEQYF	TGTGCCAGTAGTATCTGGACAGGGGGCTCCAACGAGCAGTACTTC	TRBV19	TRBJ2-7	NA	TRBD1
CASSKEAGGPGTDTQYF	TGTGCCAGCAGCAAGGAAGCGGGGGGGCCCGGGACAGATACGCAGTATTTT	TRBV5-4	TRBJ2-3	NA	TRBD2
CASSSRTGVSTGELFF	TGTGCCAGCAGCTCTCGGACAGGAGTCAGTACCGGGGAGCTGTTTTTT	TRBV9	TRBJ2-2	NA	TRBD1